This is a list of T cell receptor beta chains from one sample in a study of T cell changes during pregnancy in multiple sclerosis. Sequencing used immunoSEQ multiplex PCR; TCRdb keeps in-frame clones, though not all of them. The sample yields about 93,000 clones, roughly nine tenths seen once. This material consisted of peripheral blood, taken after pregnancy. These receptors came from a female donor in good health, enrolled as a control in a pregnancy study. The CDR3 runs from the conserved cysteine through the conserved F or W. Each record gives: clone size, V gene, CDR3 length, D gene, J gene, CDR3 DNA, CDR3 protein. D genes are given only for firm matches. Size is stated for part of the rows, as once, few or many counts, or as a class when the clone is expanded.

clone_size: .; v_call: TRBV6-6; cdr3_length: 15; d_call: TRBD1; j_call: TRBJ1-5; cdr3_nt: TGTGCCAGCAGTGACGGACAGGTCTTCCATCAGCCCCAGCATTTT; cdr3_aa: CASSDGQVFHQPQHF
clone_size: .; v_call: TRBV7-9; cdr3_length: 12; d_call: .; j_call: TRBJ2-7; cdr3_nt: TGTGCCAGTTCCCGGGTCGACTACGAGCAGTACTTC; cdr3_aa: CASSRVDYEQYF
clone_size: .; v_call: TRBV19; cdr3_length: 15; d_call: .; j_call: TRBJ2-1; cdr3_nt: TGTGCCAGTGGATTGACTGATTACCCCTACAATGAGCAGTTCTTC; cdr3_aa: CASGLTDYPYNEQFF
clone_size: .; v_call: TRBV19; cdr3_length: 15; d_call: .; j_call: TRBJ1-6; cdr3_nt: TGTGCCAGTAGTACCTCGCAGGCGAGAAGCTCACCCCTCCACTTT; cdr3_aa: CASSTSQARSSPLHF
clone_size: .; v_call: TRBV18; cdr3_length: 14; d_call: .; j_call: TRBJ1-1; cdr3_nt: TGTGCCAGCTCACCAAACTCCGGGGACACTGAAGCTTTCTTT; cdr3_aa: CASSPNSGDTEAFF
clone_size: .; v_call: TRBV27; cdr3_length: 13; d_call: TRBD1; j_call: TRBJ1-2; cdr3_nt: TGTGCCAGCACGGACAGGGGGGGCTATGGCTACACCTTC; cdr3_aa: CASTDRGGYGYTF
clone_size: .; v_call: TRBV18; cdr3_length: 14; d_call: .; j_call: TRBJ2-1; cdr3_nt: TGTGCCAGCTCACCACGGCTAGCCGACAATGAGCAGTTCTTC; cdr3_aa: CASSPRLADNEQFF
clone_size: few; v_call: TRBV7-9; cdr3_length: 14; d_call: TRBD1; j_call: TRBJ1-6; cdr3_nt: TGTGCCAGCAGCCCAGGACAGGATAATTCACCCCTCCACTTT; cdr3_aa: CASSPGQDNSPLHF
clone_size: .; v_call: TRBV4-3; cdr3_length: 14; d_call: .; j_call: TRBJ2-2; cdr3_nt: TGCGCCAGCAGCCAGAGAGGGGGTACCGGGGAGCTGTTTTTT; cdr3_aa: CASSQRGGTGELFF
clone_size: .; v_call: TRBV11-2; cdr3_length: 15; d_call: TRBD1; j_call: TRBJ2-5; cdr3_nt: TGTGCCAGCAGCTTAGGGGACAGCAAACAAGAGACCCAGTACTTC; cdr3_aa: CASSLGDSKQETQYF
clone_size: .; v_call: TRBV14; cdr3_length: 16; d_call: .; j_call: TRBJ2-3; cdr3_nt: TGTGCCAGCAGCCCGGGACTGCTAGCTAGCACAGATACGCAGTATTTT; cdr3_aa: CASSPGLLASTDTQYF
clone_size: few; v_call: TRBV18; cdr3_length: 13; d_call: .; j_call: TRBJ2-7; cdr3_nt: TGTGCCAGCTCAACGGGTAACGTGGGCGAGCAGTACTTC; cdr3_aa: CASSTGNVGEQYF
clone_size: .; v_call: TRBV27; cdr3_length: 12; d_call: .; j_call: TRBJ2-7; cdr3_nt: TGTGCCAGCAACATACAGGGTGGCGAGCAGTACTTC; cdr3_aa: CASNIQGGEQYF
clone_size: .; v_call: TRBV6-4; cdr3_length: 14; d_call: TRBD1; j_call: TRBJ2-2; cdr3_nt: TGTGCCAGCAGCGCCGGGACAGGGACCGGGGAGCTGTTTTTT; cdr3_aa: CASSAGTGTGELFF
clone_size: once; v_call: TRBV6-6; cdr3_length: 15; d_call: TRBD1; j_call: TRBJ2-1; cdr3_nt: TGTGCCAGCAGTACGGGACAGGGATCCTACAATGAGCAGTTCTTC; cdr3_aa: CASSTGQGSYNEQFF
clone_size: .; v_call: TRBV4-2; cdr3_length: 16; d_call: TRBD2; j_call: TRBJ2-5; cdr3_nt: TGTGCCAGCAGCCAAGGACCCAGCGGGGGTCGAGGGACCCAGTACTTC; cdr3_aa: CASSQGPSGGRGTQYF
clone_size: .; v_call: TRBV11-3; cdr3_length: 14; d_call: TRBD1; j_call: TRBJ2-1; cdr3_nt: TGTGCCAGCAGCCCCGGGACAGGGGGGGTTGAGCAGTTCTTC; cdr3_aa: CASSPGTGGVEQFF
clone_size: .; v_call: TRBV7-6; cdr3_length: 19; d_call: .; j_call: TRBJ2-2; cdr3_nt: TGTGCCAGCAGCTTACGATCGGCGGGGCCAGGGAACAGCGCCGGGGAGCTGTTTTTT; cdr3_aa: CASSLRSAGPGNSAGELFF
clone_size: once; v_call: TRBV28; cdr3_length: 17; d_call: TRBD1; j_call: TRBJ1-6; cdr3_nt: TGTGCCAGCGGACGAGGGGGGACAGGGAGGTATAATTCACCCCTCCACTTT; cdr3_aa: CASGRGGTGRYNSPLHF
clone_size: .; v_call: TRBV4-3; cdr3_length: 16; d_call: TRBD1; j_call: TRBJ1-2; cdr3_nt: TGCGCCAGCAGCCAAGGAGTCAGGGGGCCGTATTTGGGCTACACCTTC; cdr3_aa: CASSQGVRGPYLGYTF
clone_size: .; v_call: TRBV7-9; cdr3_length: 14; d_call: .; j_call: TRBJ1-6; cdr3_nt: TGTGCCAGCAGCCCTCAACAGGATCGATCACCCCTCCACTTT; cdr3_aa: CASSPQQDRSPLHF
clone_size: .; v_call: TRBV6-6; cdr3_length: 14; d_call: TRBD1; j_call: TRBJ2-7; cdr3_nt: TGTGCCAGCAGCCCCGGGACAGCCTCCTACGAGCAGTACTTC; cdr3_aa: CASSPGTASYEQYF
clone_size: .; v_call: TRBV2; cdr3_length: 13; d_call: .; j_call: TRBJ2-3; cdr3_nt: TGTGCCAGCAGTGACCAGGGGACAGATACGCAGTATTTT; cdr3_aa: CASSDQGTDTQYF
clone_size: .; v_call: TRBV5-6; cdr3_length: 15; d_call: .; j_call: TRBJ2-3; cdr3_nt: TGTGCCAGCAGCCCTCACGAGGATAGCACAGATACGCAGTATTTT; cdr3_aa: CASSPHEDSTDTQYF
clone_size: .; v_call: TRBV7-8; cdr3_length: 18; d_call: TRBD1; j_call: TRBJ1-5; cdr3_nt: TGTGCCAGCAGCTCCGGGACAGGGTCGGCGTATAGCAATCAGCCCCAGCATTTT; cdr3_aa: CASSSGTGSAYSNQPQHF
clone_size: .; v_call: TRBV27; cdr3_length: 15; d_call: .; j_call: TRBJ1-4; cdr3_nt: TGTGCCAGCAGTACCGTACCAACTGGGAGTGAAAAACTGTTTTTT; cdr3_aa: CASSTVPTGSEKLFF
clone_size: .; v_call: TRBV28; cdr3_length: 12; d_call: .; j_call: TRBJ2-7; cdr3_nt: TGTGCCAGCAATCGGGTTAATTACGAGCAGTACTTC; cdr3_aa: CASNRVNYEQYF
clone_size: .; v_call: TRBV7-6; cdr3_length: 14; d_call: .; j_call: TRBJ1-5; cdr3_nt: TGTGCCAGCAGCTTAGGGCAGGGAGGACAGCCCCAGCATTTT; cdr3_aa: CASSLGQGGQPQHF
clone_size: .; v_call: TRBV30; cdr3_length: 15; d_call: TRBD1; j_call: TRBJ1-4; cdr3_nt: TGTGCCTGGACCGGGACAGGGGTAACTAATGAAAAACTGTTTTTT; cdr3_aa: CAWTGTGVTNEKLFF
clone_size: few; v_call: TRBV14; cdr3_length: 14; d_call: .; j_call: TRBJ1-6; cdr3_nt: TGTGCCAGCAGCCATGGCAGGGGTAGATCACCCCTCCACTTT; cdr3_aa: CASSHGRGRSPLHF
clone_size: .; v_call: TRBV7-2; cdr3_length: 13; d_call: TRBD2; j_call: TRBJ2-5; cdr3_nt: TGTGCCAGCAGCCTGACTAGCGGAGAGACCCAGTACTTC; cdr3_aa: CASSLTSGETQYF
clone_size: .; v_call: TRBV6-6; cdr3_length: 16; d_call: .; j_call: TRBJ1-1; cdr3_nt: TGTGCCAGCAGTTACTCCCCGGGGGGGGCGGACACTGAAGCTTTCTTT; cdr3_aa: CASSYSPGGADTEAFF
clone_size: .; v_call: TRBV4-1; cdr3_length: 17; d_call: .; j_call: TRBJ2-7; cdr3_nt: TGCGCCAGCAGCCAAGAATCGCGATCCTCAAGCTCCTACGAGCAGTACTTC; cdr3_aa: CASSQESRSSSSYEQYF
clone_size: .; v_call: TRBV18; cdr3_length: 13; d_call: .; j_call: TRBJ2-1; cdr3_nt: TGTGCCAGCTCAGTCCCCGAGCTTAATGAGCAGTTCTTC; cdr3_aa: CASSVPELNEQFF
clone_size: once; v_call: TRBV11-2; cdr3_length: 14; d_call: TRBD1; j_call: TRBJ1-2; cdr3_nt: TGTGCCAGCAGCTTTGCAGGGGGCGGCCGTGGCTACACCTTC; cdr3_aa: CASSFAGGGRGYTF
clone_size: .; v_call: TRBV18; cdr3_length: 13; d_call: .; j_call: TRBJ2-2; cdr3_nt: TGTGCCAGCTCCCTCCTCGGGGACGGGGAGCTGTTTTTT; cdr3_aa: CASSLLGDGELFF
clone_size: .; v_call: TRBV4-1; cdr3_length: 17; d_call: .; j_call: TRBJ2-2; cdr3_nt: TGCGCCAGCAGCCTTAAAGAGGCCATTCTGAGCACCGGGGAGCTGTTTTTT; cdr3_aa: CASSLKEAILSTGELFF